At least ten counts were recorded for the clone carrying this T cell receptor (beta chain). The target antigen is unknown. For repertoire sequencing, the TCR beta CDR3 regions were amplified from RNA transcripts. The library came from an HTBI-primed first-round RT-PCR and a second-round multiplex PCR. TCRdb used MiXCR to reprocess the multiplex PCR reads, holding one entry per CDR3 protein. The sample has fewer than 600,000 distinct CDR3 sequences; 13% to 15% are singletons. Clinicians made diagnoses from clinical symptoms, serum thyroxine, TRAb, thyroid ultrasound and orbital computed tomography. PBMCs were obtained from roughly 9.5 ml of fresh peripheral blood. Trimming shortened V by 0 bases and J by 13 bases, and 13 bases separated the two germline ends. The germline V gene encodes CDR1 DFQATT and CDR2 SNEGSKA (reference sequence). CDR3 size: 12 residues. This entry comes from a study of Graves' ophthalmopathy and Graves' hyperthyroidism.

Findings of the study overall: Blood also held most thyroid clonotypes expanded above 0.001 frequency. A 13-signature model separated ophthalmopathy from stable hyperthyroidism, reaching 85% to 90% sensitivity and less than 83% specificity cross-validated.

This rearrangement joins TRBV20-1 to TRBJ1-5; D is unclear. This TCR came from a woman under 40 with Graves' ophthalmopathy. Sequencing used blood. This CDR3 reads CSARDWVSLQHF. CDR3 sequence (DNA): TGCAGTGCTAGAGATTGGGTCAGCCTACAGCATTTT.